The T cell receptor (beta chain) described here comes from a study of T cell responses to AZD1222 COVID-19 vaccine (dated by TCRdb to the early 2020s). A note on the overall study: AZD1222 recipients with second doses at about 4 weeks or about 12 weeks were pooled, because spike-specific TCR depth and breadth did not differ between schedules. Enrollment into the trials was organized by age into subgroups of 18-55, 56-69 and 70-plus years, and those subgroups contained 148, 28 and 57 TCR-sequenced participants, respectively. TCR sequencing covered fewer than 250 trial participants: 200 to 210 given two doses of AZD1222 and about 26 given two doses of MenACWY control vaccine.

The CDR3 regions of human TCRbeta chains were subjected to immunosequencing. As for the original processing: TCRs in the repertoires were compared against a reference library of SARS-CoV-2-specific TCRs that had been generated with the MIRA antigen-specificity platform. Breadth was defined as the fraction of unique TCRs that were SARS-CoV-2-associated, and depth was defined as the fraction of total T cells that were SARS-CoV-2-associated. Using the MIRA data, each spike-specific TCR was assigned both to the spike region to which the TCR was reactive and to a CD4 or CD8 class. Log10-transformed breadth and depth values were compared by one-way ANOVA with Sidak's multiple comparisons tests. This is the immuneACCESS table as TCRdb keeps it, with only in-frame sequences that have V and J called. A part of the clones is gone; compared with another copy, unresolved V genes explain less than half, and the rest is unexplained. V, J and clone size derive from that table, while D and trimming were established from the DNA sequence. This sample gives about 97,000 clones in total; roughly 90% of them show up just once. The ten largest clonotypes hold about 2.8% of the sample.

The full study reports these points: In the small 56-69-year group, the increase in depth fell short of significance, most likely because of low power. CD4 TCRs associated with the vaccine covered the entire spike protein, and the dominant responses were in regions 160-218 and 743-854. Conclusions about previously exposed vaccinees are limited because only six or seven AZD1222 recipients were SARS-CoV-2 seropositive at baseline. After two AZD1222 doses, both the breadth and the depth of spike-specific TCRs were significantly higher than at day 0 and than in MenACWY recipients. Most participants were white British and females outnumbered males, and the authors suggested that clonal diversity may have been underestimated. Epitopes outside the regions mutated in the B.1.351 and B.1.1.7 variants were reportedly recognized by nearly half of the unique spike-specific TCRs. Because no day 14 peak-response samples were available, the repertoires could be characterized only after the peak T cell response.

To note about this clone: Its antigen is unknown. No quality values exist for individual bases; no much larger clone is one base distant.

Relative to germline, V is 4 bases shorter and J is 6 bases shorter, with 22 bases between their ends. The cysteine opens and the phenylalanine closes a CDR3 of 17 amino acids. Only the CDR3 part of the read is kept: 51 bases, read in frame from the first base. The germline V gene yields SGHVS for CDR1 and FQNEAQ for CDR2. What this sample's time point label stands for: baseline before first vaccination. The vaccinee samples were drawn from two UK trials, COV001 and COV002, one of which was a single-blind randomized controlled phase 2/3 trial testing AZD1222 (ChAdOx1 nCoV-19) in healthy adults. Trial participant PBMC samples were collected at day 0 and day 28 after the second dose for TCRbeta chain sequencing.

This TCR came from an adult in good health. The rearrangement combines TRBV7-8 with TRBJ1-5, and TRBD1 may be the D gene, going by 6 matching bases. Source: peripheral blood, taken on day 0 of AZD1222 vaccination. The CDR3: CASSSPGATATLQPQHF. DNA sequence: TGTGCCAGCAGCTCACCAGGGGCGACAGCCACCCTTCAGCCCCAGCATTTT. Extended through the reference TRBV7-8 and TRBJ1-5 proteins, this CDR3 yields the full variable domain: GAGVSQSPRYKVAKRGQDVALRCDPISGHVSLFWYQQALGQGPEFLTYFQNEAQLDKSGLPSDRFFAERPEGSVSTLKIQRTQQEDSAVYLCASSSPGATATLQPQHFGDGTRLSIL.